The next 29 T cell receptor beta chains were all read from a single sample in a study of shared clonotypes between healthy human individuals. Method: immunoSEQ multiplex PCR; TCRdb's copy keeps in-frame clones and lacks some. The profile shows around 690,000 clones, less than 95% of them singletons. The specimen sequenced was memory CD8+ T cells from PBMCs. Subset defined: CD45RO+ cells pooled with CCR7-negative TemRA cells. The receptors originated from a man in his late teens or twenties in good health. Some clones in this sample may be carry-over from other donors' samples.

This chain connects TRBV7-2 to TRBJ2-3; D is uncertain. CDR1 and CDR2 from the germline V gene are SGHTA and FQGNSA. The V gene lost 4 bases and the J gene lost 2 bases, with 7 bases spanning the gap. The CDR3 length is 13 residues. The CDR3 protein is CASSSTYTDTQYF. The CDR3 DNA is TGTGCCAGCAGCTCCACCTACACAGATACGCAGTATTTT. Together with reference TRBV7-2 and TRBJ2-3, the CDR3 gives the full variable domain: GAGVSQSPSNKVTEKGKDVELRCDPISGHTALYWYRQSLGQGLEFLIYFQGNSAPDKSGLPSDRFSAERTGGSVSTLTIQRTQQEDSAVYLCASSSTYTDTQYFGPGTRLTVL.

As to this clone: One base away lies a much larger clone, so this may be a sequencing read error. The sample has other DNA sequences that encode this CDR3 too. The genes are TRBV7-9 and TRBJ1-1; D might be TRBD1 (6 bases). Trimming pared 3 bases from V and 1 base from J, leaving 6 bases between. This CDR3 is 13 amino acids long. Germline V gene lookup returns CDR1 SEHNR and CDR2 FQNEAQ (reference sequence). The chain's CDR3 is CASSLDRNTEAFF. The CDR3 region has the DNA TGTGCCAGCAGCTTGGACAGGAACACTGAAGCTTTCTTT.

The chain is built from TRBV11-1 and TRBJ2-2, with a tentative D call TRBD1 (7 bases). Germline V gene sequence: CDR1 SGHAT, CDR2 FQDESV (reference sequence). This CDR3 contains 16 residues. Trimming left V 8 bases short and J 3 bases short, with 19 bases between. CDR3 DNA: TGTGCCAGCGGGGGCCCGGAGGGACAGCACACCGGGGAGCTGTTTTTT. This sequence encodes CASGGPEGQHTGELFF.

V is TRBV4-2 and J is TRBJ1-1; D gene uncertain. Trimming stripped 3 bases from V and 5 bases from J, with 7 bases between. Looked up from germline, CDR1 is LGHNA and CDR2 is YNFKEQ. The CDR3 is 12 amino acids. Here the CDR3 DNA reads TGTGCCAGCAGCCAGGGAGCGACTGAAGCTTTCTTT. This encodes CASSQGATEAFF.

This rearrangement joins TRBV10-3 to TRBJ1-1; the match to TRBD1 covers 10 bases. Trimming took 5 bases from V and 4 from J; bases not matched to a gene: 10. Germline CDR1 ENHRY, CDR2 SYGVKD. This CDR3 spans 16 amino acids. The CDR3 here is CAISPTQTGGGTEAFF. The DNA for the CDR3 is TGTGCCATCAGTCCAACCCAGACAGGGGGCGGCACTGAAGCTTTCTTT.

This chain joins TRBV5-6 and TRBJ2-7; D not certain. Trimming cost V 5 bases and J 3 bases, with 15 bases left between them. CDR3 size: 14 residues. Germline V CDR1 and CDR2: SGHDT, YYEEEE. DNA of the CDR3: TGTGCCAGCAGTTTAGGTACCTCCCACTACGAGCAGTACTTC. It encodes CASSLGTSHYEQYF.

The V gene is TRBV29-1, the J gene TRBJ1-4; 11 nucleotides align to TRBD1. This CDR3 comprises 15 residues. V dropped 6 bases and J dropped 3; count of bases not matched to a gene: 6. CDR1 is SQVTM and CDR2 is ANQGSEA in the germline V gene. DNA of the CDR3: TGCAGCGTAAAGGACAGGGGGCTCCCTAATGAAAAACTGTTTTTT. Translation gives CSVKDRGLPNEKLFF.

This clone was seen just once. The rearrangement uses TRBV7-2 and TRBJ2-1; D might be TRBD1 or TRBD2, each matching 5 bases. CDR1 is SGHTA, CDR2 FQGNSA, per germline. There are 14 residues in the CDR3. V shed 5 bases and J shed 8 bases, with 16 bases lying between them. The CDR3 DNA follows: TGTGCCAGCAGCCTGGGGACGACGTGGGATGAGCAGTTCTTC. It specifies CASSLGTTWDEQFF.

The V call is TRBV2, the J call TRBJ1-1, with D possibly TRBD1 on 5 matching bases. Looked up from germline, CDR1 is SNHLY and CDR2 is FYNNEI. Trimming removed 6 bases from V and 8 bases from J, with 25 bases in between. This CDR3 is built from 16 residues. CDR3 nucleotide sequence: TGTGCCAGCAGCGACTCGGGGGACCCACAAGATCGAGAAGCTTTCTTT. It specifies CASSDSGDPQDREAFF.

The J gene is TRBJ2-7, the V gene TRBV5-4, with 7 bases matching TRBD1. This CDR3 has 15 amino acids. Losses at the gene ends were 4 bases for V and 3 bases for J; bases not matched to a gene: 10. Germline loops: CDR1 SGHNT, CDR2 YYREEE (reference sequence). The CDR3 is CASSPRPGQLYEQYF. The CDR3 nucleotides read TGTGCCAGCAGCCCAAGGCCGGGACAGCTCTACGAGCAGTACTTC.

This clone was observed a few times. V gene TRBV7-9 combines with J gene TRBJ2-1; D may be TRBD1 or TRBD2 (7 bases each). Germline V CDR1 and CDR2: SEHNR, FQNEAQ (reference sequence). V was clipped by 5 bases and J by 9 bases, with 26 bases between them. CDR3 size: 17 residues. The CDR3: CASSPVLRERDSFEQFF. The CDR3 nucleotides read TGTGCCAGCAGCCCCGTTTTAAGGGAGCGGGACAGTTTTGAGCAGTTCTTC.

The chain uses TRBV4-1 and TRBJ2-7; D is unclear. The CDR3 runs to 15 residues. Deletions cut 1 base from V and 1 base from J, with 11 bases between. In germline, CDR1 is MGHRA, CDR2 YSYEKL. The CDR3 reads CASSQVMGESYEQYF. CDR3 sequence (DNA): TGCGCCAGCAGCCAAGTAATGGGCGAGTCCTACGAGCAGTACTTC.

The chain is built from TRBV5-4 and TRBJ1-2; D uncertain. The CDR3 has 14 amino acids. Germline CDR1 is SGHNT and CDR2 is YYREEE (reference sequence). Trimming took 0 bases from V and 8 from J, leaving 14 bases between them. This CDR3 is CASSLGSWEEGYTF. The CDR3 DNA sequence: TGTGCCAGCAGCTTGGGGTCCTGGGAGGAAGGCTACACCTTC.

The chain has TRBV27 and TRBJ2-5; 7 bases match TRBD1. Matching the DNA end better, TRBJ2-7 makes the J call doubtful. The CDR3 consists of 15 residues. Germline V CDR1 and CDR2: MNHEY, SMNVEV (reference sequence). CDR3 in amino acids: CASRLTGYAAYEQYF. The CDR3 nucleotides are TGTGCCAGCAGACTGACAGGGTATGCCGCCTACGAGCAGTACTTC.

This chain links TRBV28 with TRBJ2-5; 7 nucleotides agree with TRBD1. In germline, CDR1 is MDHEN, CDR2 SYDVKM. V dropped 3 bases and J dropped 5; count of bases not matched to a gene: 6. The CDR3 is 14 residues long. The CDR3 bases are TGTGCCAGCAGTTTTATTACAGGGGAGGAGACCCAGTACTTC. Its protein product is CASSFITGEETQYF.

The chain couples TRBV28 to TRBJ2-1; 8 positions agree with TRBD2. Germline V gene sequence: CDR1 MDHEN, CDR2 SYDVKM. The CDR3 has 14 amino acids. J was trimmed by 0 bases and V by 9 bases; bases with no gene match: 4. The DNA for the CDR3 is TGTGCCAGGGGCCTAGCGGGCTCCTACAATGAGCAGTTCTTC. It specifies CARGLAGSYNEQFF.

J is TRBJ1-1 and V is TRBV19; possibly TRBD1 for D (5 bases). Looked up from germline, CDR1 is LNHDA and CDR2 is SQIVND (reference sequence). The germline V and J ends were trimmed by 3 bases and 5 bases, with 16 bases remaining between them. This CDR3 contains 15 residues. CDR3 amino acids: CASSILGTGGTEAFF. The CDR3 nucleotides read TGTGCCAGTAGTATTTTGGGTACAGGCGGTACTGAAGCTTTCTTT.

Remarks on this clone: In the same sample, other DNA sequences code for this CDR3. The chain joins TRBV18 to TRBJ2-3; weak D call: TRBD2 (5 bases). Per the germline V gene, CDR1 is KGHSH and CDR2 is LQKENI. The CDR3 has 13 residues. The V and J ends lost 3 bases and 4 bases respectively, with 8 bases between them. CDR3 in amino acids: CASSPPGADTQYF. The CDR3 nucleotides are TGTGCCAGCTCACCCCCCGGGGCAGATACGCAGTATTTT.

The gene calls are TRBV18 and TRBJ2-7, with D hard to call. Between the trimmed V and J ends, which lost 0 bases and 1 base, there was a span of 13 bases. The CDR3 runs to 16 residues. CDR1 and CDR2 (germline): KGHSH, LQKENI. CDR3 sequence (DNA): TGTGCCAGCTCACCACCGTATGGACGGGCATCCTACGAGCAGTACTTC. This sequence encodes CASSPPYGRASYEQYF.

The chain is built from TRBV4-1 and TRBJ2-7; 7 bases line up with TRBD1. Germline CDR1 MGHRA, CDR2 YSYEKL. This CDR3 is built from 14 residues. The V gene end was trimmed by 1 base and the J gene end by 1 base; junction bases not matched to a gene: 1. CDR3 in DNA: TGCGCCAGCAGCCAAGTACAGGGGTCCTACGAGCAGTACTTC. This sequence encodes CASSQVQGSYEQYF.

The genes are TRBV4-3 and TRBJ2-2; 8 bases match TRBD1. The V and J ends lost 0 bases and 5 bases, in that order; junction bases with no gene match: 8. The CDR3 contains 17 residues. From germline, CDR1 is LGHNA and CDR2 YSLEER. CDR3 DNA: TGCGCCAGCAGCCAAGAGTGGGGCAGGGGGCTTACCGGGGAGCTGTTTTTT. This sequence encodes CASSQEWGRGLTGELFF.

The chain recombines TRBV19 with TRBJ1-2, with TRBD1 matching 9 bases. J was trimmed by 6 bases and V by 7 bases; bases with no gene match: 9. CDR3 length equals 14 residues. Germline CDR1 and CDR2: LNHDA and SQIVND (reference sequence). The CDR3 region is CASKTLGTGHGYTF. CDR3 bases: TGTGCCAGTAAAACTTTAGGGACAGGGCATGGCTACACCTTC.

The chain links TRBV28 to TRBJ1-5; D remains unclear. This CDR3 is built from 15 residues. From germline, CDR1 is MDHEN and CDR2 SYDVKM. The V end lost 5 bases, the J end lost 0 bases, and 11 bases lay between the germline ends. CDR3 protein: CASSTTENSNQPQHF. The CDR3 coding sequence is TGTGCCAGCAGTACCACAGAAAATAGCAATCAGCCCCAGCATTTT.

The chain couples TRBV4-1 to TRBJ2-3; D assignment may be TRBD1 or TRBD2 (5 bases each). This CDR3 is 15 amino acids long. Deletions cut 5 bases from V and 2 bases from J, with 14 bases between. CDR1 is MGHRA, CDR2 YSYEKL, per germline. In nucleotides, the CDR3 is TGCGCCAGCAGCGGGGGACGGGTCTTCACAGATACGCAGTATTTT. As protein: CASSGGRVFTDTQYF.

This rearrangement joins TRBV6-5 to TRBJ1-3; a possible D gene is TRBD1 (6 bases). The germline V gene encodes CDR1 MNHEY and CDR2 SVGAGI. V was cut by 2 bases and J by 4 bases, with 12 bases left in between. This CDR3 is built from 15 residues. DNA of the CDR3: TGTGCCAGCAGTTACCGGGGGCTGGGAGGAAACACCATATATTTT. Translating it yields CASSYRGLGGNTIYF.

The chain links TRBV28 to TRBJ2-4; 11 nucleotides align to TRBD2. The CDR3 is 21 residues long. With V trimmed by 3 bases and J by 3 bases, 19 bases remained unmatched. Looked up from germline, CDR1 is MDHEN and CDR2 is SYDVKM. The CDR3 is CASSFDRKLAGGPTDKNIQYF. The CDR3 coding sequence is TGTGCCAGCAGTTTTGACAGGAAATTAGCGGGAGGGCCCACGGACAAAAACATTCAGTACTTC.

The CDR3 nucleotides are TGTGCCAGCAGTTTATCGTGGGGCCCGGGGGGGGATACGCAGTATTTT. Translated, it gives CASSLSWGPGGDTQYF. V and J are TRBV27 and TRBJ2-3; TRBD2 agrees at 8 bases. The CDR3 covers 16 residues. The trim removed 0 bases at V and 6 bases at J, leaving 8 bases unmatched. CDR1 is MNHEY, CDR2 SMNVEV, per germline (reference sequence).

The CDR3 protein is CASSPRGYEQYF. Here the CDR3 DNA reads TGTGCCAGCAGCCCCCGGGGCTACGAGCAGTACTTC. V gene TRBV11-3 combines with J gene TRBJ2-7; D is possibly TRBD2 (5 bases). Germline assignment: CDR1 SGHNT and CDR2 YENEEA. V gave up 5 bases and J gave up 3 bases, with 8 bases separating them. There are 12 residues in the CDR3.

This chain uses TRBV29-1 with TRBJ2-1; the match to TRBD2 covers 8 bases. The CDR3 runs 13 residues. V was pared by 8 bases and J by 9 bases, with 12 bases of the junction left unmatched. From germline, CDR1 is SQVTM and CDR2 ANQGSEA. CDR3 protein: CSLAGTHTSEQFF. DNA of the CDR3: TGCAGCTTAGCGGGAACACATACATCTGAGCAGTTCTTC.